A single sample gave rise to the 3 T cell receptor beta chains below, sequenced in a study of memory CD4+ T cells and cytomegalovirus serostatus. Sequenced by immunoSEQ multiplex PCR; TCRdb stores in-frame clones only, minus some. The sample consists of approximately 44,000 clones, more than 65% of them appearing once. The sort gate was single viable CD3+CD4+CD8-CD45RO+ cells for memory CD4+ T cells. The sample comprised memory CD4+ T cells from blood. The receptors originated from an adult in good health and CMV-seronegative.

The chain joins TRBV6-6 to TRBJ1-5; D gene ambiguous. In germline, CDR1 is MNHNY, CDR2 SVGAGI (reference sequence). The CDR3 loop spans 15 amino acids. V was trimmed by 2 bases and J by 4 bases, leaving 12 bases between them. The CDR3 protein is CASSYQVQQNQPQHF. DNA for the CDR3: TGTGCCAGCAGTTACCAAGTTCAGCAAAATCAGCCCCAGCATTTT.

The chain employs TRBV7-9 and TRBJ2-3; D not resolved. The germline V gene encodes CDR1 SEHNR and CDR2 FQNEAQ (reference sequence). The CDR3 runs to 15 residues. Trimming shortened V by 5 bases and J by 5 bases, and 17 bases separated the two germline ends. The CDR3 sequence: CASSGPRLVLDTQYF. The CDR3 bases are TGTGCCAGCAGCGGCCCAAGGCTAGTATTAGATACGCAGTATTTT.

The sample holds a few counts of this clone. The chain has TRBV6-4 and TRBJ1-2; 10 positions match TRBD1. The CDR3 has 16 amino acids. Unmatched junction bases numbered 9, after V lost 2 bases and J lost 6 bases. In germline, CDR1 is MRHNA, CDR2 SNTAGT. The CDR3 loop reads CASSDTGQGERNGYTF. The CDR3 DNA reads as TGTGCCAGCAGTGACACCGGACAGGGGGAAAGGAATGGCTACACCTTC.